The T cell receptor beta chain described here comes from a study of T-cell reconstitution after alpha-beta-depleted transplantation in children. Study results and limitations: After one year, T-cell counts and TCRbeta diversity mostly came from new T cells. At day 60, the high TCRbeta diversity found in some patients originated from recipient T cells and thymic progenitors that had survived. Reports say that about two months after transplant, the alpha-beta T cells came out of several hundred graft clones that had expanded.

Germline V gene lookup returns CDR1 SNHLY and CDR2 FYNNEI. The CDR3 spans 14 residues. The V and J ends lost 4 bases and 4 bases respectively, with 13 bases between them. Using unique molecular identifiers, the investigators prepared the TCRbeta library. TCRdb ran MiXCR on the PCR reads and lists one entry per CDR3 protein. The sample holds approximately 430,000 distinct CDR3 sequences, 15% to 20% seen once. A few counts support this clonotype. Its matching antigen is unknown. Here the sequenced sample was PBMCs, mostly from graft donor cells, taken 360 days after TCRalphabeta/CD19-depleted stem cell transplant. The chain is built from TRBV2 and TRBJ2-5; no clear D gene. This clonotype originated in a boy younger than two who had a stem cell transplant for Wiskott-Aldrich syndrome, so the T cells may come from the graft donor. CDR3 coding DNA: TGTGCCAGCAGTGCGGTTGGCGTACGAGAGACCCAGTACTTC. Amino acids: CASSAVGVRETQYF.